This entry lists 9 T cell receptor beta chains sequenced from one sample in a study of cytomegalovirus exposure and HLA in healthy donors (dated by TCRdb to about 2017). Libraries were made using the immunoSEQ multiplex PCR assay. The immuneACCESS repertoire file appears here via TCRdb, limited to in-frame rearrangements. These files lack a portion of the clones; in checked studies, under half of the deficit traces to unresolved V genes, and the cause of the others is not known. The sample table shows 90,000 to 130,000 clones, and 70% to 85% are seen once. The ten largest clonotypes hold 3% to 3.5% of the sample. The sample was PBMCs. The source of these receptors is a young woman in good health and CMV-seronegative.

The chain recombines TRBV2 with TRBJ2-5; D not certain. TRBJ2-7 explains the end of the DNA better; the J call may be wrong. The V gene's germline CDR1 is SNHLY and CDR2 FYNNEI. CDR3 length equals 13 residues. CDR3 sequence: CASSEANPYEQYF. The CDR3 nucleotides are TGTGCCAGCAGTGAAGCAAACCCCTACGAGCAGTACTTC.

The chain is built from TRBV11-3 and TRBJ1-2; 7 nucleotides agree with TRBD1. The germline V gene encodes CDR1 SGHNT and CDR2 YENEEA. The CDR3 covers 18 residues. With 2 bases clipped from V and 2 bases from J, the junction kept 14 bases outside the gene matches. The CDR3 loop reads CASSLLPPAQGRNYGYTF. DNA of the CDR3: TGTGCCAGCAGCTTACTCCCCCCCGCACAGGGGAGAAACTATGGCTACACCTTC.

The chain combines TRBV6-1 with TRBJ2-3; D uncertain. CDR1 MNHNS and CDR2 SASEGT come from the germline V gene. This CDR3 contains 16 residues. V shed 0 bases and J shed 2 bases, with 12 bases lying between them. The CDR3 DNA follows: TGTGCCAGCAGTGAAGCGGGCAGATCCTACACAGATACGCAGTATTTT. Translated: CASSEAGRSYTDTQYF.

Here the CDR3 DNA reads TGTGCCAGCAGATGGGACTTGGGAACTTTCTTT. Translated: CASRWDLGTFF. The rearrangement joins TRBV2 to TRBJ1-1; perhaps TRBD1 as D (5 bases). The CDR3 loop spans 11 amino acids. V was cut by 6 bases and J by 12 bases, with 14 bases left in between. The germline V gene has CDR1 SNHLY and CDR2 FYNNEI. The variable domain in full, completed from reference TRBV2 and TRBJ1-1, reads EPEVTQTPSHQVTQMGQEVILRCVPISNHLYFYWYRQILGQKVEFLVSFYNNEISEKSEIFDDQFSVERPDGSNFTLKIRSTKLEDSAMYFCASRWDLGTFFGQGTRLTVV.

The V gene is TRBV4-1, the J gene TRBJ1-6; no firm D call. This CDR3 comprises 19 residues. Germline CDR1 reads MGHRA; CDR2 reads YSYEKL. The ends were cut back, 5 bases at V and 0 bases at J, with 20 bases in the middle. The chain's CDR3 is CASSFNDGDKSSYNSPLHF. The CDR3 nucleotides read TGCGCCAGCAGCTTTAACGACGGGGATAAGAGCTCCTATAATTCACCCCTCCACTTT.

This clone was counted a few times. The CDR3 region is CASSRTSNEQFF. The CDR3 DNA sequence: TGTGCCAGCAGCCGTACTAGCAATGAGCAGTTCTTC. This rearrangement joins TRBV5-6 to TRBJ2-1; TRBD2 might be the D (5 bases). V was shortened by 4 bases and J by 6 bases, with 8 bases between the two germline ends. The CDR3 loop spans 12 amino acids. CDR1 is SGHDT, CDR2 YYEEEE, per germline.

The chain is built from TRBV2 and TRBJ1-2, with a possible D match to TRBD1 (6 bases). The germline V and J ends were trimmed by 7 bases and 1 base, with 19 bases remaining between them. In germline, CDR1 is SNHLY, CDR2 FYNNEI. This CDR3 contains 16 residues. CDR3 sequence reads: CASNSLGGGINYGYTF. The CDR3 nucleotides are TGTGCCAGCAACTCCCTAGGGGGGGGGATTAACTATGGCTACACCTTC.

The V gene is TRBV9, the J gene TRBJ2-2; D ambiguous. V was pared by 0 bases and J by 5 bases, with 5 bases between. The CDR3 totals 13 residues. Germline V gene lookup returns CDR1 SGDLS and CDR2 YYNGEE. The CDR3 loop is CASSVVQTGELFF. CDR3 DNA sequence: TGTGCCAGCAGCGTAGTACAGACCGGGGAGCTGTTTTTT. Drawing the rest from reference TRBV9 and TRBJ2-2, the complete variable domain is DSGVTQTPKHLITATGQRVTLRCSPRSGDLSVYWYQQSLDQGLQFLIQYYNGEERAKGNILERFSAQQFPDLHSELNLSSLELGDSALYFCASSVVQTGELFFGEGSRLTVL.

This clone appeared once. This chain uses TRBV19 with TRBJ2-5, with D possibly TRBD2 on 5 matching bases. CDR1 and CDR2 (germline): LNHDA, SQIVND (reference sequence). The CDR3 runs to 13 residues. V lost 11 bases, J lost 1 base, and 14 bases lay in between. As DNA, the CDR3 is TGTGCCTCCGGGCGGGCGGTCCAAGAGACCCAGTACTTC. Protein sequence: CASGRAVQETQYF.